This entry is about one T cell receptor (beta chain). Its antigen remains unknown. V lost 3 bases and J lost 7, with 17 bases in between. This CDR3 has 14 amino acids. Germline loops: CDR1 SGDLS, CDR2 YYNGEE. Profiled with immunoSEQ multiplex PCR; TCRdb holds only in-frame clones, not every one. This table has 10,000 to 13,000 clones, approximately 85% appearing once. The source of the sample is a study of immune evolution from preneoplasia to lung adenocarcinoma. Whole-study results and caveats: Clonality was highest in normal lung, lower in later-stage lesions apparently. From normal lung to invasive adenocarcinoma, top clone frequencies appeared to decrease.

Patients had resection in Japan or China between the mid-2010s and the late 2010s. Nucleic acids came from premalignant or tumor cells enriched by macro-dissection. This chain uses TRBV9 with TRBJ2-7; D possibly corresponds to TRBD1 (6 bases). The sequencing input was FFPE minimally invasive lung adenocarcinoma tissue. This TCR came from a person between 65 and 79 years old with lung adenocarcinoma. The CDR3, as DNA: TGTGCCAGCAGCGCCTTGGACAGTACGGGGGAGCAGTACTTC. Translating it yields CASSALDSTGEQYF.